These 21 T cell receptor beta chains originate from one sample sequenced in a study of blood T cell repertoires in COVID-19. Here immunoSEQ multiplex PCR was the method, and the copy in TCRdb shows in-frame clones only, minus some. Of around 75,000 clones listed, around 88% were seen once; the top ten hold approximately 0.59%. Sequences were obtained from peripheral blood. These receptors were collected from a man in his 60s with acute or convalescent COVID-19.

The genes are TRBV5-1 and TRBJ1-6; 7 nucleotides match TRBD1. Germline V gives CDR1 SGHRS, CDR2 YFSETQ. The CDR3 runs 16 residues. The V gene end was trimmed by 2 bases and the J gene end by 5 bases; junction bases not matched to a gene: 7. CDR3 loop: CASSLRQGDDNSPLHF. CDR3 DNA sequence: TGCGCCAGCAGCTTACGACAGGGAGACGATAATTCACCCCTCCACTTT. The entire variable domain, with the rest obtained from reference TRBV5-1 and TRBJ1-6, is as follows: KAGVTQTPRYLIKTRGQQVTLSCSPISGHRSVSWYQQTPGQGLQFLFEYFSETQRNKGNFPGRFSGRQFSNSRSEMNVSTLELGDSALYLCASSLRQGDDNSPLHFGNGTRLTVT.

This chain joins TRBV29-1 and TRBJ1-6, with D possibly TRBD1 on 5 matching bases. V was pared by 4 bases and J by 6 bases, with 10 bases between. The CDR3 is 13 amino acids. Germline assignment: CDR1 SQVTM and CDR2 ANQGSEA. The CDR3 reads CSVGQGGNSPLHF. Written as DNA, the CDR3 is TGCAGCGTTGGGCAGGGTGGTAATTCACCCCTCCACTTT.

This sequence joins TRBV5-1 and TRBJ2-7, with 10 bases aligning to TRBD2. Germline loops: CDR1 SGHRS, CDR2 YFSETQ. V dropped 0 bases and J dropped 7; count of bases not matched to a gene: 13. The CDR3 loop spans 17 amino acids. The CDR3 here is CASSLALGAGGPGEQYF. The CDR3 bases are TGCGCCAGCAGCTTGGCCTTGGGAGCGGGAGGGCCCGGTGAGCAGTACTTC.

The chain couples TRBV9 to TRBJ2-1; 7 bases are shared with TRBD2. The length of the CDR3 is 13 residues. V was clipped by 0 bases and J by 6 bases; unmatched bases: 0. The germline V gene has CDR1 SGDLS and CDR2 YYNGEE. The CDR3 DNA is TGTGCCAGCAGCGTAGGGACTAGCAATGAGCAGTTCTTC. Translation gives CASSVGTSNEQFF.

The chain couples TRBV11-2 to TRBJ1-1, with unresolved D. With 2 bases removed from V and 1 base from J, the gap between germline ends came to 11 bases. The length of the CDR3 is 15 residues. The germline V gene has CDR1 SGHAT and CDR2 FQNNGV. CDR3: CASSLLGTSNTEAFF. CDR3 nucleotide sequence: TGTGCCAGCAGCTTATTGGGCACCTCGAACACTGAAGCTTTCTTT.

The chain recombines TRBV6-1 with TRBJ2-3; 7 bases match TRBD1. The CDR3 consists of 16 residues. From germline, CDR1 is MNHNS and CDR2 SASEGT. Unmatched junction bases numbered 5, after V lost 2 bases and J lost 0 bases. The chain's CDR3 is CASSESLGQSTDTQYF. Here the CDR3 DNA reads TGTGCCAGCAGTGAAAGTCTGGGACAGAGCACAGATACGCAGTATTTT.

Here the CDR3 reads CASSNPLGWETQYF. The CDR3 region has the DNA TGTGCCAGTAGTAACCCTCTGGGCTGGGAGACCCAGTACTTC. The V gene is TRBV19, the J gene TRBJ2-5; D not resolved. Trimming shortened V by 4 bases and J by 5 bases, and 14 bases separated the two germline ends. There are 14 residues in the CDR3. Germline values: CDR1 LNHDA, CDR2 SQIVND (reference sequence).

J is TRBJ2-5 and V is TRBV19; TRBD1 agrees at 11 bases. There are 14 residues in the CDR3. CDR1 and CDR2 from the germline V gene are LNHDA and SQIVND (reference sequence). Trimming removed 6 bases from V and 5 bases from J; junction bases left unmatched: 5. CDR3 amino acids: CASRRTGGKETQYF. CDR3 sequence (DNA): TGTGCCAGTAGACGGACAGGGGGCAAGGAGACCCAGTACTTC. Variable domain in full (rest from reference TRBV19 and TRBJ2-5): DGGITQSPKYLFRKEGQNVTLSCEQNLNHDAMYWYRQDPGQGLRLIYYSQIVNDFQKGDIAEGYSVSREKKESFPLTVTSAQKNPTAFYLCASRRTGGKETQYFGPGTRLLVL.

CDR3 sequence: CASSLTSGANTGELFF. In DNA, the CDR3 is TGTGCCAGCAGCTTGACTAGCGGGGCGAACACCGGGGAGCTGTTTTTT. This sequence joins TRBV7-8 and TRBJ2-2, with 11 positions matching TRBD2. This CDR3 region has 16 residues. V shed 3 bases, J shed 0 bases, and the junction held 0 bases outside the gene matches. Germline V gene sequence: CDR1 SGHVS, CDR2 FQNEAQ.

This sequence joins TRBV28 and TRBJ2-7; D is ambiguous. V lost 1 base and J 3 bases, leaving 4 bases between the germline ends. The germline V gene has CDR1 MDHEN and CDR2 SYDVKM. The CDR3 spans 12 residues. The CDR3 loop reads CASSLSFYEQYF. As DNA, the CDR3 is TGTGCCAGCAGTTTATCGTTCTACGAGCAGTACTTC.

CDR3: CASSYSIAATNEKLFF. The CDR3 DNA reads TGTGCCAGCAGTTACTCGATTGCGGCAACTAATGAAAAACTGTTTTTT. The chain joins TRBV6-5 to TRBJ1-4; D not resolved. The length of the CDR3 is 16 residues. The germline V gene has CDR1 MNHEY and CDR2 SVGAGI. V lost 0 bases to trimming and J lost 0 bases, with 8 bases between them.

In DNA, the CDR3 is TGTGCCAGCAGCGTAGGCTTAACAGGCTACGAGCAGTACTTC. Encoded protein: CASSVGLTGYEQYF. This rearrangement joins TRBV9 to TRBJ2-7; D is possibly TRBD1 (5 bases). Germline V CDR1 and CDR2: SGDLS, YYNGEE. Trimming left V 0 bases short and J 3 bases short, with 10 bases between. The CDR3 is 14 residues long.

The chain carries TRBV19 and TRBJ2-2; D perhaps matches TRBD2 (5 bases). The germline V and J ends were trimmed by 4 bases and 6 bases, with 15 bases remaining between them. CDR3 size: 15 residues. The germline V gene encodes CDR1 LNHDA and CDR2 SQIVND (reference sequence). Here the CDR3 DNA reads TGTGCCAGTAGTACGGGGAAGGGCGCCGCCGGGGAGCTGTTTTTT. It is translated as CASSTGKGAAGELFF.

This chain joins TRBV29-1 and TRBJ1-1, with D possibly TRBD1 on 6 matching bases. The CDR3 has 13 amino acids. V was pared by 0 bases and J by 6 bases, with 11 bases between. Germline V gene sequence: CDR1 SQVTM, CDR2 ANQGSEA. DNA of the CDR3: TGCAGCGTTGAAGAAGGGGGAGAGGCTGAAGCTTTCTTT. Its translation is CSVEEGGEAEAFF. Drawing the rest from reference TRBV29-1 and TRBJ1-1, the complete variable domain is SAVISQKPSRDICQRGTSLTIQCQVDSQVTMMFWYRQQPGQSLTLIATANQGSEATYESGFVIDKFPISRPNLTFSTLTVSNMSPEDSSIYLCSVEEGGEAEAFFGQGTRLTVV.

CDR3 amino acids: CASSLVDRVDEKLFF. DNA of the CDR3: TGTGCCAGCAGCCTTGTGGACAGGGTTGACGAAAAACTGTTTTTT. The gene calls are TRBV7-9 and TRBJ1-4, with TRBD1 identical over 8 bases. In germline, CDR1 is SEHNR, CDR2 FQNEAQ (reference sequence). This CDR3 spans 15 amino acids. V shed 5 bases and J 8 bases; nucleotides not matched to a gene: 10.

This clone came up a few times. V usage is TRBV19 and J usage is TRBJ2-1; D is undetermined. CDR3 length: 12 amino acids. V lost 7 bases and J 6 bases, leaving 10 bases between the germline ends. Germline V gene sequence: CDR1 LNHDA, CDR2 SQIVND (reference sequence). For the CDR3, the DNA is TGTGCCAGTACCATGTCCGGCAATGAGCAGTTCTTC. Its translation is CASTMSGNEQFF.

The gene calls are TRBV24-1 and TRBJ2-2; maybe TRBD1 (5 bases). V was shortened by 1 base and J by 5 bases, with 13 bases between the two germline ends. Germline loops: CDR1 KGHDR, CDR2 SFDVKD. This CDR3 has 16 residues. This chain's CDR3 is CATSDFGAGRTGELFF. For the CDR3, the DNA is TGTGCCACCAGTGATTTTGGGGCAGGCCGAACCGGGGAGCTGTTTTTT.

This chain links TRBV5-1 with TRBJ2-3; D gene uncertain. The V gene lost 1 base and the J gene lost 0 bases, with 9 bases spanning the gap. The CDR3 loop spans 15 amino acids. Germline loops: CDR1 SGHRS, CDR2 YFSETQ. Here the CDR3 DNA reads TGCGCCAGCAGCTTGATTCCGTTGAGCACAGATACGCAGTATTTT. Translation gives CASSLIPLSTDTQYF.

The gene calls are TRBV5-4 and TRBJ1-2; weak D call: TRBD1 (6 bases). V lost 3 bases and J 0 bases, leaving 9 bases between the germline ends. The CDR3 is made up of 14 amino acids. In germline, CDR1 is SGHNT, CDR2 YYREEE (reference sequence). The CDR3 loop reads CASSSQGPNYGYTF. CDR3 bases: TGTGCCAGCAGCTCACAGGGACCTAACTATGGCTACACCTTC.

This chain links TRBV9 with TRBJ1-3, with TRBD1 identical over 12 bases. Germline-derived CDR1 and CDR2 are SGDLS and YYNGEE. The CDR3 has 17 amino acids. V lost 3 bases and J lost 8; bases outside the gene matches: 12. The CDR3 DNA reads as TGTGCCAGCAGCGCCTCCTCCGGGGACAGGGGGCCGGACACCATATATTTT. Protein product: CASSASSGDRGPDTIYF. The whole variable domain, filled in from reference TRBV9 and TRBJ1-3, reads DSGVTQTPKHLITATGQRVTLRCSPRSGDLSVYWYQQSLDQGLQFLIQYYNGEERAKGNILERFSAQQFPDLHSELNLSSLELGDSALYFCASSASSGDRGPDTIYFGEGSWLTVV.

The genes are TRBV6-5 and TRBJ1-2, with D perhaps matching TRBD1 (6 bases). Germline V gene data show CDR1 as MNHEY and CDR2 as SVGAGI. The CDR3 length is 13 residues. The V end was cut by 10 bases, the J end by 1 base, with 13 bases between. The CDR3 is CAITDSFNYGYTF. For the CDR3, the DNA is TGTGCCATCACGGACAGCTTTAACTATGGCTACACCTTC.